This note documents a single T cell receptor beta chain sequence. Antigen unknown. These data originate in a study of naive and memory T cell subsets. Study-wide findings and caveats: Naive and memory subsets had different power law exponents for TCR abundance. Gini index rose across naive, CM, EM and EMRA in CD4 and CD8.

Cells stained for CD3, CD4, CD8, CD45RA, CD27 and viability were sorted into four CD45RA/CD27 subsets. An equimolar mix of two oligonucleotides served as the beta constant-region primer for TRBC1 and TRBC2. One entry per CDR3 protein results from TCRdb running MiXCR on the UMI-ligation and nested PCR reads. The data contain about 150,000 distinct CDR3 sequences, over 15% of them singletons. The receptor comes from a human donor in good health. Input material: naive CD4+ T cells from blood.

This CDR3 is CAWSREDNLQYF. CDR3 DNA: TGTGCCTGGAGCAGAGAGGACAACCTTCAGTACTTC. The chain employs TRBV30 and TRBJ2-4, with D possibly matching TRBD1 (5 bases). CDR1 GTSNPN and CDR2 SVGIG come from the germline V gene (reference sequence). V dropped 3 bases and J dropped 11 bases, with 14 bases sitting between them. This CDR3 region has 12 residues.